This T cell receptor (beta chain) appears in the sequencing data of a study of beta chain features in type 1 diabetes. For the study at large: Examination covered under 120 million sorted cells spanning all samples.

All of the isolated RNA was reverse transcribed, so expressed TCRB transcripts were sequenced. This table comes from immunoSEQ multiplex PCR, and its TCRdb copy is limited to in-frame clones, with some not included. This table holds under 450,000 clones, around 13% found once. This clone was counted a few times. No antigen is known for it. Whole-study results and caveats: VDJ junctions from patients with type 1 diabetes contained fewer insertions and more deletions. Resolution of whether HLA type affects TCRB rearrangement was not achieved here.

CDR1 and CDR2 from the germline V gene are SEHNR and FQNEAQ (reference sequence). The CDR3 contains 15 residues. Trimming removed 3 bases from V and 2 bases from J, with 12 bases in between. This sequence originates from a man aged 25 to 40 in good health. The genes are TRBV7-9 and TRBJ2-3, with D hard to call. Specimen: naive CD4+ T cells from blood. The CDR3 region is CASSFMQRPTDTQYF. The CDR3 nucleotides read TGTGCCAGCAGCTTTATGCAGAGACCCACAGATACGCAGTATTTT.